The T cell receptor (beta chain) under discussion was sequenced for a study of blood T cell repertoires in COVID-19. Study-level information: COVID-19 samples, acute and convalescent, were from the United States, Italy and Spain. From T cells, B-cell-depleted T cells, or PBMCs came the material, which was cDNA or gDNA.

Original processing notes: Using reference gene primer amplification, nucleated cell counts were estimated. Sequencing used immunoSEQ multiplex PCR; TCRdb keeps in-frame clones, though not all of them. D and trimming were read from the DNA, whereas the V and J calls and clone size are those reported in that table. The table lists under 50,000 clones, 70% to 90% of them singletons, with roughly 15% in the top ten. This sequence originates from a man in his sixties or seventies with active COVID-19. Input material: peripheral blood.

The CDR3 region is CASSTGGPNNEQFF. The CDR3 coding sequence is TGTGCCAGCAGTACCGGGGGGCCGAACAATGAGCAGTTCTTC. The chain employs TRBV6-5 and TRBJ2-1; weak D call: TRBD2 (7 bases). The ends were cut back, 5 bases at V and 5 bases at J, with 13 bases in the middle. Germline loops: CDR1 MNHEY, CDR2 SVGAGI. CDR3 length: 14 amino acids.